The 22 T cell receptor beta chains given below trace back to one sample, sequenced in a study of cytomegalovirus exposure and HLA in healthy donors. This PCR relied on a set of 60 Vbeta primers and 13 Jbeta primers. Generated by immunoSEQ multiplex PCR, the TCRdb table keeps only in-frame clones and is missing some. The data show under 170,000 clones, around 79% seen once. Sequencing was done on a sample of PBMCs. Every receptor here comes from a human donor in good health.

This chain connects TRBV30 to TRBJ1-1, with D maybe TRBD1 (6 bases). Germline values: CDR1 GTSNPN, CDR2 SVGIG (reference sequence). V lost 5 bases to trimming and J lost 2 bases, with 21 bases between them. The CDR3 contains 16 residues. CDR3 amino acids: CAWGRTDVKVNTEAFF. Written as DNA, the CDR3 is TGTGCCTGGGGACGGACAGATGTTAAAGTTAACACTGAAGCTTTCTTT.

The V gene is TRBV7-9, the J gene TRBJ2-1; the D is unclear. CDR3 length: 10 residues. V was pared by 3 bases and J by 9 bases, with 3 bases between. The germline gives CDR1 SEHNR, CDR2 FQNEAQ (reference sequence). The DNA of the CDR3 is TGTGCCAGCAGCTTCGGTGAGCAGTTCTTC. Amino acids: CASSFGEQFF.

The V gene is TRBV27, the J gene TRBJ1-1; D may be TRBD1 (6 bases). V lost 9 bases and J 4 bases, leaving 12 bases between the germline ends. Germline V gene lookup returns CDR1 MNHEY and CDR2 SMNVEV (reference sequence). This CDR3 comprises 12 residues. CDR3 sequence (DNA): TGTGCCAGTTGGAGGGGGGGCACTGAAGCTTTCTTT. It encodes CASWRGGTEAFF.

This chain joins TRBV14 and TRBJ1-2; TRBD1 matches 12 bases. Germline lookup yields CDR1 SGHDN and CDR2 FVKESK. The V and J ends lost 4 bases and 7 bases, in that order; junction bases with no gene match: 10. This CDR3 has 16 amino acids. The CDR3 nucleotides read TGTGCCAGCAGCCGGGACAGGGGGCGATCAGGGGTTGGCTACACCTTC. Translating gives CASSRDRGRSGVGYTF.

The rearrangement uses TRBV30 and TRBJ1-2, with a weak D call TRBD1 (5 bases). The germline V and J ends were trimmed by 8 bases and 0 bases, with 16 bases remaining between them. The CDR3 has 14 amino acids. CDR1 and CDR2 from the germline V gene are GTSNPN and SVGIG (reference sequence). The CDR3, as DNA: TGTGCCCTCTCAGACAGTGGGACTAACTATGGCTACACCTTC. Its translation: CALSDSGTNYGYTF.

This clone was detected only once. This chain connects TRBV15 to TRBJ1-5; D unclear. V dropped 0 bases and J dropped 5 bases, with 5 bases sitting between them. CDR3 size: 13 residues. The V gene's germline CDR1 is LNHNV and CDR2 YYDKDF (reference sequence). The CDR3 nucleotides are TGTGCCACCAGCAGAGATCAGGATCAGCCCCAGCATTTT. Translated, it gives CATSRDQDQPQHF.

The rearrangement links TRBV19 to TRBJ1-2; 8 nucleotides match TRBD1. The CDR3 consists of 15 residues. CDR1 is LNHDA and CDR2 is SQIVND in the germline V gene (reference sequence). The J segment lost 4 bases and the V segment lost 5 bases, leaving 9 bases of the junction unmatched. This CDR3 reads CASSFTVDRGYGYTF. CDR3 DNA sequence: TGTGCCAGTAGTTTTACAGTAGACAGGGGCTATGGCTACACCTTC.

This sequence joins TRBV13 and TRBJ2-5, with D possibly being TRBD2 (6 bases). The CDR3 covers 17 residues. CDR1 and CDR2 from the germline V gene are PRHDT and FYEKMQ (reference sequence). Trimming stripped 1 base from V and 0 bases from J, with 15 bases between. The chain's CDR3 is CASSLAPMGEDQETQYF. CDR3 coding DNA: TGTGCCAGCAGCTTAGCCCCCATGGGGGAGGACCAAGAGACCCAGTACTTC.

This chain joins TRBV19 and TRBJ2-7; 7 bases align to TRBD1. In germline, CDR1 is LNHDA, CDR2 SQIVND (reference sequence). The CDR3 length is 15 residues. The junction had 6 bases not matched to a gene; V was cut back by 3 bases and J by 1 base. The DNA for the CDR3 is TGTGCCAGTAGTATCGGCAGGGGGACATCCTACGAGCAGTACTTC. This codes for CASSIGRGTSYEQYF.

The CDR3 nucleotides are TGTGCCAGCCAGCAGGGGGAATCGAACACCGGGGAGCTGTTTTTT. It translates to CASQQGESNTGELFF. The chain recombines TRBV19 with TRBJ2-2; 7 bases line up with TRBD1. The ends lost 9 bases at V and 0 bases at J; junction bases unmatched: 7. Germline V lookup: CDR1 LNHDA, CDR2 SQIVND (reference sequence). This CDR3 has 15 amino acids. Together with reference TRBV19 and TRBJ2-2, the CDR3 gives the full variable domain: DGGITQSPKYLFRKEGQNVTLSCEQNLNHDAMYWYRQDPGQGLRLIYYSQIVNDFQKGDIAEGYSVSREKKESFPLTVTSAQKNPTAFYLCASQQGESNTGELFFGEGSRLTVL.

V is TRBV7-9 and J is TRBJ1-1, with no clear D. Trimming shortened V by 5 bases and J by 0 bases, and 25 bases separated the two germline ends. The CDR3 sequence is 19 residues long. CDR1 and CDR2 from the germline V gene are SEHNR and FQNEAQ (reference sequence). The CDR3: CASSPVDWAGKELNTEAFF. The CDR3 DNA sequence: TGTGCCAGCAGCCCCGTTGACTGGGCGGGGAAAGAATTGAACACTGAAGCTTTCTTT.

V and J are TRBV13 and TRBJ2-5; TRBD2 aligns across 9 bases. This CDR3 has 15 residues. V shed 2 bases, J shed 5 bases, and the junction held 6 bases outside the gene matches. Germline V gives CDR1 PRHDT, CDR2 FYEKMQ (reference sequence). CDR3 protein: CASSLRISGSETQYF. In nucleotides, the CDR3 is TGTGCCAGCAGCTTAAGGATTAGCGGGAGTGAGACCCAGTACTTC. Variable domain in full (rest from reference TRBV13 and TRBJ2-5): AAGVIQSPRHLIKEKRETATLKCYPIPRHDTVYWYQQGPGQDPQFLISFYEKMQSDKGSIPDRFSAQQFSDYHSELNMSSLELGDSALYFCASSLRISGSETQYFGPGTRLLVL.

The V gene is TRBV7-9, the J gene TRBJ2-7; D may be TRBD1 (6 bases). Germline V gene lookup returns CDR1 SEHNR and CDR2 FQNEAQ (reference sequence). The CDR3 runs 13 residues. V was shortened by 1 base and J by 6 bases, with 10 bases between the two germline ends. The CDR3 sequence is CASSLGQAFEQYF. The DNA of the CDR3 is TGTGCCAGCAGCTTAGGACAGGCGTTCGAGCAGTACTTC.

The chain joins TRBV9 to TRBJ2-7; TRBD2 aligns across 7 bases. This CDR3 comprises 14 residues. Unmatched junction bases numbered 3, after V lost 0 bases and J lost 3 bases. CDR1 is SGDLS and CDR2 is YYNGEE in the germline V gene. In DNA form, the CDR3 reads TGTGCCAGCAGCGTAGGGGGGGAGGGCTACGAGCAGTACTTC. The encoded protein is CASSVGGEGYEQYF.

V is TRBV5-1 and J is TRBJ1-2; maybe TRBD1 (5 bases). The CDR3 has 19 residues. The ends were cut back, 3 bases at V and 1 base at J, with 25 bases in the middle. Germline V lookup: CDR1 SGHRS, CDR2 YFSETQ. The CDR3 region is CASSSSPGTKRRGNYGYTF. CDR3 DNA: TGCGCCAGCAGCTCATCTCCCGGGACTAAGAGGAGGGGTAACTATGGCTACACCTTC.

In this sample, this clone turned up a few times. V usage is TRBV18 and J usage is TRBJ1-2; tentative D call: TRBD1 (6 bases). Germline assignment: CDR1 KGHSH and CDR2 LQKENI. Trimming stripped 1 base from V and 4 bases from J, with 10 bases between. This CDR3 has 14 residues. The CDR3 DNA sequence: TGTGCCAGCTCACCACAGGCCAGGGGCTATGGCTACACCTTC. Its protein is CASSPQARGYGYTF.

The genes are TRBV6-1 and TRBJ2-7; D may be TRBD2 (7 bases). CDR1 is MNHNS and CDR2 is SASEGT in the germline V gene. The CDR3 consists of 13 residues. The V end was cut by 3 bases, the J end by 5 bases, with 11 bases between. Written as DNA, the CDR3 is TGTGCCAGCAGTGACAGGGGAGGGGACGAGCAGTACTTC. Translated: CASSDRGGDEQYF.

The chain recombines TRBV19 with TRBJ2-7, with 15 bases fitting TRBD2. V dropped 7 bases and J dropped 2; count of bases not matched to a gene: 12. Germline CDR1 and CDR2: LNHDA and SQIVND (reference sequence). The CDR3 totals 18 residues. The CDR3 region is CASNQGRGLAGGTYEQYF. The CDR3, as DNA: TGTGCCAGTAACCAGGGAAGAGGACTAGCGGGGGGGACCTACGAGCAGTACTTC. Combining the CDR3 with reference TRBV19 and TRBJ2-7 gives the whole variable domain DGGITQSPKYLFRKEGQNVTLSCEQNLNHDAMYWYRQDPGQGLRLIYYSQIVNDFQKGDIAEGYSVSREKKESFPLTVTSAQKNPTAFYLCASNQGRGLAGGTYEQYFGPGTRLTVT.

In DNA form, the CDR3 reads TGTGCCAGCAGCTTCTTCCGGGACAGGGAAAAATACGAGCAGTACTTC. Amino acid sequence: CASSFFRDREKYEQYF. J is TRBJ2-7 and V is TRBV5-4, with 9 nucleotides matching TRBD1. The germline V gene encodes CDR1 SGHNT and CDR2 YYREEE (reference sequence). This CDR3 is built from 16 residues. The ends lost 2 bases at V and 4 bases at J; junction bases unmatched: 10.

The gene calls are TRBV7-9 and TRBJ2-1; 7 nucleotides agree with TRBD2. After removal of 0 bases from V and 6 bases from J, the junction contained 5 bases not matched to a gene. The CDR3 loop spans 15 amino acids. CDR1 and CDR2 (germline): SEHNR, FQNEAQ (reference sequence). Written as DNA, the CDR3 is TGTGCCAGCAGCTTAGCGCTACTAGCGAGCAATGAGCAGTTCTTC. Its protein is CASSLALLASNEQFF.

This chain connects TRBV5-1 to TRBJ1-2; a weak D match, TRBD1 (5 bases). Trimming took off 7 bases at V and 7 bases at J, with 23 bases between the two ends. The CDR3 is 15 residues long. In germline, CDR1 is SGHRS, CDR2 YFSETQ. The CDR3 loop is CASQNNSGEMSGYTF. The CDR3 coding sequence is TGCGCCAGCCAGAACAACTCGGGGGAAATGAGTGGCTACACCTTC.

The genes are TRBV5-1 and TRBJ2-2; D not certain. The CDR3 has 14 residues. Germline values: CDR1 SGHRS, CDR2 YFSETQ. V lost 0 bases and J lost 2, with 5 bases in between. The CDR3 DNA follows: TGCGCCAGCAGCTTGGGACTTAACACCGGGGAGCTGTTTTTT. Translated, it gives CASSLGLNTGELFF.